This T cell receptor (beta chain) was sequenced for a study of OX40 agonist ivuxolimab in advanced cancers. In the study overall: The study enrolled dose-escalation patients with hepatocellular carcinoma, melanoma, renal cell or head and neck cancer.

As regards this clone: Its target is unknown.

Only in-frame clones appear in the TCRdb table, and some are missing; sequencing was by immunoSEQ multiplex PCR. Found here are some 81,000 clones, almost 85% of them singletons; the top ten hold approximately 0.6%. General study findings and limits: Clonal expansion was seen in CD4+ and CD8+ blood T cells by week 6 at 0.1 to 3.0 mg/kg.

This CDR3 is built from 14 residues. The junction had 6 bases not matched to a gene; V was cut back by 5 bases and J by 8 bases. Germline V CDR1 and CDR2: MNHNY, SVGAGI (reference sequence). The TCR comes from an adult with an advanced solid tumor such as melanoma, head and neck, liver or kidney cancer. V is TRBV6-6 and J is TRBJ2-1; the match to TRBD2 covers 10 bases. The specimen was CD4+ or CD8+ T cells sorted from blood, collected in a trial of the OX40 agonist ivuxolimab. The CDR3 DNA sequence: TGTGCCAGCAGTAGCGGGGGGGCAGTATATGAGCAGTTCTTC. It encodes CASSSGGAVYEQFF.